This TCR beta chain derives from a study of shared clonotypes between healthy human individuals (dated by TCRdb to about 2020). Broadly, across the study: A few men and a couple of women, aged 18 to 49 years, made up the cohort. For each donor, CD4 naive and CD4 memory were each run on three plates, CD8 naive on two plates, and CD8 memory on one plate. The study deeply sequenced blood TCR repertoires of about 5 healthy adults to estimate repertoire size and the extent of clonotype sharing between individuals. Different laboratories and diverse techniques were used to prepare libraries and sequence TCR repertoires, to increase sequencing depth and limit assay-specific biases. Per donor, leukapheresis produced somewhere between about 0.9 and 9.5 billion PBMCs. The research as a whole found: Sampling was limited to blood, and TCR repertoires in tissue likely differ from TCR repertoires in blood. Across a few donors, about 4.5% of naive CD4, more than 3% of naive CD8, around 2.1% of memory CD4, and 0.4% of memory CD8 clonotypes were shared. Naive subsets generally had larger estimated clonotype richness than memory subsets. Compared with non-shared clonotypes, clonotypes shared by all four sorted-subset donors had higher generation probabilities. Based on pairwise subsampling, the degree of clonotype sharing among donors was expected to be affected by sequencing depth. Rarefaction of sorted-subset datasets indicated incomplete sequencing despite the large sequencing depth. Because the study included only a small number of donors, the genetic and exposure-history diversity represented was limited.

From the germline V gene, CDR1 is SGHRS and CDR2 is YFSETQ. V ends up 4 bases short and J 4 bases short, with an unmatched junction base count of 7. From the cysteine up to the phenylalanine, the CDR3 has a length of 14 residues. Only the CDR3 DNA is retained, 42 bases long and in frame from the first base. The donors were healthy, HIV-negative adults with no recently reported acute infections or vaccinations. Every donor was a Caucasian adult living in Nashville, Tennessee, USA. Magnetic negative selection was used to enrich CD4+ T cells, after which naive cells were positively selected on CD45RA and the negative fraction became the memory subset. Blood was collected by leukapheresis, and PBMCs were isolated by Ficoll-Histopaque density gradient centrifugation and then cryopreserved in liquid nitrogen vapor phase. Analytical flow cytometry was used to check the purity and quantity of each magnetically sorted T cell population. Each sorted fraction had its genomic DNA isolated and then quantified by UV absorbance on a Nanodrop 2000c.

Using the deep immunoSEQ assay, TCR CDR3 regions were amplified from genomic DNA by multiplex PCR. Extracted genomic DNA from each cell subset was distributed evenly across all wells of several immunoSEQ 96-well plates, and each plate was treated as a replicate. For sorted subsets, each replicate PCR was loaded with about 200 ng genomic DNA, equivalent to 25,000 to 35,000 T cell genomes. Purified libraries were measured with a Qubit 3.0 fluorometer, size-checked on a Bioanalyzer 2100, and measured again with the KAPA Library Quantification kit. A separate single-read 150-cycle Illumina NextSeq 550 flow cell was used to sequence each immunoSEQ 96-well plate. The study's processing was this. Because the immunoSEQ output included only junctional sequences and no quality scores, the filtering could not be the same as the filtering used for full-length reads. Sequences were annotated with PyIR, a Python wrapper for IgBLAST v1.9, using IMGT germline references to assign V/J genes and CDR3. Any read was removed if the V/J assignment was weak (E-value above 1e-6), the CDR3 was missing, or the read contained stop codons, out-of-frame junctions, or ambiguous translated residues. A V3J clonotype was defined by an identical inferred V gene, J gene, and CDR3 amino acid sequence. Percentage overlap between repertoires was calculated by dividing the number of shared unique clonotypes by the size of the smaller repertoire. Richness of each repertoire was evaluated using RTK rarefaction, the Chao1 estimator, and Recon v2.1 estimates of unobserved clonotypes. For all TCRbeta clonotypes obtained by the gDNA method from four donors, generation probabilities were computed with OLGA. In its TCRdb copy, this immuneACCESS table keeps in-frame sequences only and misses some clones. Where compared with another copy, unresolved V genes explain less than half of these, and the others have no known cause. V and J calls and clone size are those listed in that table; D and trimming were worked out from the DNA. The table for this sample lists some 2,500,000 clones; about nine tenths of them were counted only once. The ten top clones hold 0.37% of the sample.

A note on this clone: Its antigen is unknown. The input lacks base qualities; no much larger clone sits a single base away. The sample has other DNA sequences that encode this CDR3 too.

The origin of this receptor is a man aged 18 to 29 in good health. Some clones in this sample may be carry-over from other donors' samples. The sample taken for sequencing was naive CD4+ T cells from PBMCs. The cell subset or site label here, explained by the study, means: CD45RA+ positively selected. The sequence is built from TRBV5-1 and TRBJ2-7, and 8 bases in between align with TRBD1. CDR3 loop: CASSTDRGSYEQYF. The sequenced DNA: TGCGCCAGCAGCACCGACAGGGGATCATACGAGCAGTACTTC.